These 32 T cell receptor beta chains were sequenced from one sample in a study of blood T cell repertoires in COVID-19. TCRdb's copy holds only in-frame clones and misses some; the assay was immunoSEQ multiplex PCR. Of some 150,000 clones in the sample, over 75% were seen once. Sequencing was performed on peripheral blood. The receptors originated from a man in his fifties or sixties with COVID-19, enrolled during active disease.

The V gene is TRBV24-1, the J gene TRBJ1-2; possible D gene TRBD1, 6 bases. In germline, CDR1 is KGHDR, CDR2 SFDVKD. V lost 2 bases and J lost 6, with 9 bases in between. There are 13 residues in the CDR3. CDR3 nucleotides: TGTGCCACCAGTGATTACAGGGTTAATGGCTACACCTTC. It translates to CATSDYRVNGYTF.

This chain links TRBV12-3 or TRBV12-4 with TRBJ1-2; tentative D call: TRBD1 (5 bases). Trimming pared 6 bases from V and 8 bases from J, leaving 16 bases between. This CDR3 contains 13 residues. The CDR3: CASRLIIGGGYTF. CDR3 coding DNA: TGTGCCAGCAGACTGATTATCGGGGGAGGCTACACCTTC.

V is TRBV2 and J is TRBJ1-1, with unresolved D. Germline CDR1 is SNHLY and CDR2 is FYNNEI. Trimming pared 3 bases from V and 0 bases from J, leaving 11 bases between. CDR3 length: 15 residues. CDR3 in DNA: TGTGCCAGCAGTGAGACTATTCTAATGAACACTGAAGCTTTCTTT. It is translated as CASSETILMNTEAFF.

The chain is built from TRBV5-1 and TRBJ1-1, with 12 bases identical to TRBD1. V was clipped by 3 bases and J by 5 bases; unmatched bases: 8. Per germline, CDR1 SGHRS and CDR2 YFSETQ. This CDR3 has 16 residues. CDR3 sequence: CASSSGTGGTSTEAFF. The CDR3 nucleotides are TGCGCCAGCAGCTCTGGGACAGGGGGCACCTCAACTGAAGCTTTCTTT.

The rearrangement uses TRBV2 and TRBJ2-5; a possible D gene is TRBD1 (6 bases). This CDR3 contains 14 residues. Germline lookup yields CDR1 SNHLY and CDR2 FYNNEI. V shed 6 bases and J shed 4 bases, with 15 bases lying between them. CDR3 in amino acids: CASSHAGAGETQYF. CDR3 DNA sequence: TGTGCCAGCAGCCACGCAGGGGCGGGAGAGACCCAGTACTTC.

This rearrangement joins TRBV21-1 to TRBJ1-2; the listed D gene, TRBD1, was not tested against the DNA. TRBV21-1 is a known pseudogene. The CDR3 is 14 residues long. For the CDR3, the DNA is TGTGCCAGCAGCGGGGGACAGAAGTACTATGGCTACACCTTC. It is translated as CASSGGQKYYGYTF.

V usage is TRBV19 and J usage is TRBJ1-1, with a possible D match to TRBD1 (5 bases). This CDR3 comprises 15 residues. Trimming took 4 bases from V and 0 from J, leaving 12 bases between them. CDR1 is LNHDA, CDR2 SQIVND, per germline (reference sequence). The chain's CDR3 is CASSTSNRLNTEAFF. The CDR3, as DNA: TGTGCCAGTAGTACCTCAAACAGGCTGAACACTGAAGCTTTCTTT.

On this clone: At one end, the junction sequence differs from germline, possibly due to a read error. At the DNA level, this CDR3 is encoded by other sequences in the same sample as well. The V and J genes are TRBV5-1 and TRBJ1-1, with D maybe TRBD1 (5 bases). The V gene's germline CDR1 is SGHRS and CDR2 YFSETQ. The CDR3 spans 15 residues. The CDR3 here is CASSLGRGIGTEAFF. CDR3 sequence (DNA): TGCGCCAGCAGCTTGGGTCGGGGGATTGGCACTGAAGCCTTCTTT. Full variable domain (rest looked up from reference TRBV5-1 and TRBJ1-1): KAGVTQTPRYLIKTRGQQVTLSCSPISGHRSVSWYQQTPGQGLQFLFEYFSETQRNKGNFPGRFSGRQFSNSRSEMNVSTLELGDSALYLCASSLGRGIGTEAFFGQGTRLTVV.

A single count supports this clone. The V call is TRBV6-5, the J call TRBJ2-2; 10 nucleotides align to TRBD2. The CDR3 has 15 residues. Trimming at V came to 4 bases and at J to 4 bases, leaving 3 bases not matched to a gene. Germline assignment: CDR1 MNHEY and CDR2 SVGAGI. The CDR3 sequence is CASSSSGGSTGELFF. The CDR3 DNA follows: TGTGCCAGCAGTTCTAGCGGGGGAAGCACCGGGGAGCTGTTTTTT.

The chain recombines TRBV6-5 with TRBJ1-2; no clear D gene. V was cut by 3 bases and J by 0 bases, with 8 bases left in between. The CDR3 covers 14 residues. Germline V gives CDR1 MNHEY, CDR2 SVGAGI. Here the CDR3 reads CASSYGIANYGYTF. The CDR3 nucleotides are TGTGCCAGCAGTTATGGTATAGCTAACTATGGCTACACCTTC.

The CDR3 region has the DNA TGTGCCAGCAGCTCATCCGGGACAGCATACAATGAGCAGTTCTTC. As protein: CASSSSGTAYNEQFF. The chain carries TRBV11-2 and TRBJ2-1, with 7 nucleotides matching TRBD1. The V gene end was trimmed by 4 bases and the J gene end by 4 bases; junction bases not matched to a gene: 7. This CDR3 is 15 amino acids long. Germline V lookup: CDR1 SGHAT, CDR2 FQNNGV.

This sequence joins TRBV7-8 and TRBJ1-4; D ambiguous. Trimming pared 2 bases from V and 8 bases from J, leaving 15 bases between. Germline V lookup: CDR1 SGHVS, CDR2 FQNEAQ. The CDR3 has 15 residues. CDR3 loop: CASSLSGFPGEKLFF. The CDR3 bases are TGTGCCAGCAGCTTAAGCGGTTTTCCCGGAGAAAAACTGTTTTTT.

The rearrangement links TRBV10-3 to TRBJ1-4; D gene ambiguous. The V gene's germline CDR1 is ENHRY and CDR2 SYGVKD. The germline V and J ends were trimmed by 3 bases and 7 bases, with 12 bases remaining between them. The CDR3 consists of 14 residues. The CDR3 DNA is TGTGCCATCAGTGAAGAGGAGAAGGTTGAAAAACTGTTTTTT. Translation gives CAISEEEKVEKLFF.

The CDR3 DNA sequence: TGTGCCAGCAGACCGTCAGGGGGCGCGAACACTGAAGCTTTCTTT. Translating it yields CASRPSGGANTEAFF. The chain has TRBV27 and TRBJ1-1, with 8 bases matching TRBD1. This CDR3 is 15 amino acids long. CDR1 is MNHEY and CDR2 is SMNVEV in the germline V gene (reference sequence). With V trimmed by 6 bases and J by 1 base, 7 bases remained unmatched.

This chain uses TRBV6-5 with TRBJ1-3, with 7 bases identical to TRBD1. J gave up 0 bases and V 5 bases, and 4 bases lay outside the gene matches. Germline loops: CDR1 MNHEY, CDR2 SVGAGI. This CDR3 is 15 amino acids long. The CDR3 sequence: CASSRTGLSGNTIYF. The CDR3 DNA reads TGTGCCAGCAGTAGGACAGGCCTCTCTGGAAACACCATATATTTT.

The chain carries TRBV28 and TRBJ1-4, with 7 bases aligning to TRBD1. Unmatched junction bases numbered 5, after V lost 5 bases and J lost 2 bases. CDR3 length: 15 amino acids. Per the germline V gene, CDR1 is MDHEN and CDR2 is SYDVKM. Here the CDR3 reads CASSPPQGTNEKLFF. The CDR3 region has the DNA TGTGCCAGCAGTCCCCCACAGGGGACTAATGAAAAACTGTTTTTT.

This clone was detected only once. This chain joins TRBV10-3 and TRBJ1-2; D gene unclear. Germline CDR1 ENHRY, CDR2 SYGVKD. Trimming left V 6 bases short and J 4 bases short, with 12 bases between. The CDR3 spans 13 residues. The CDR3 protein is CAISPEVIYGYTF. CDR3 coding DNA: TGTGCCATCAGCCCCGAGGTAATCTATGGCTACACCTTC.

The chain couples TRBV4-2 to TRBJ2-3, with D maybe TRBD2 (5 bases). Per the germline V gene, CDR1 is LGHNA and CDR2 is YNFKEQ. The CDR3 has 16 amino acids. Between the trimmed V and J ends, which lost 1 base and 1 base, there was a span of 12 bases. The CDR3 coding sequence is TGTGCCAGCAGCCAAGTGGCTGGACTTCGCACAGATACGCAGTATTTT. It yields the protein CASSQVAGLRTDTQYF.

This clone was seen more than once but under ten times. The chain is built from TRBV7-8 and TRBJ2-1, with TRBD2 identical over 12 bases. The germline gives CDR1 SGHVS, CDR2 FQNEAQ. This CDR3 region has 16 residues. Trimming took 2 bases from V and 9 from J; bases not matched to a gene: 8. The CDR3 is CASSLRTTSGSLEQFF. CDR3 coding DNA: TGTGCCAGCAGCTTAAGGACGACTAGCGGGAGTCTTGAGCAGTTCTTC.

The chain recombines TRBV19 with TRBJ2-1; the D is unclear. The CDR3 spans 14 residues. Germline V CDR1 and CDR2: LNHDA, SQIVND (reference sequence). The V gene lost 5 bases and the J gene lost 0 bases, with 8 bases spanning the gap. CDR3 sequence (DNA): TGTGCCAGTAGTCCCCACTTCTCCTACAATGAGCAGTTCTTC. It is translated as CASSPHFSYNEQFF.

This sequence joins TRBV7-2 and TRBJ1-5; possibly TRBD1 for D (6 bases). Germline lookup yields CDR1 SGHTA and CDR2 FQGNSA. There are 15 residues in the CDR3. V was cut by 1 base and J by 10 bases, with 17 bases left in between. CDR3 sequence (DNA): TGTGCCAGCAGCTTAGGTACAGGGCTGCCGGTCCCCCAGCATTTT. Residues: CASSLGTGLPVPQHF.

The V and J genes are TRBV7-9 and TRBJ1-2, with TRBD1 matching over 9 bases. V lost 0 bases, J lost 6 bases, and 8 bases stayed unmatched. Germline V CDR1 and CDR2: SEHNR, FQNEAQ (reference sequence). The CDR3 is 16 amino acids. The CDR3 coding sequence is TGTGCCAGCAGCTTAGCCACTCTAGGGACAGGGAATGGCTACACCTTC. Translated: CASSLATLGTGNGYTF.

The chain employs TRBV6-5 and TRBJ1-1, with TRBD1 identical over 7 bases. Germline lookup yields CDR1 MNHEY and CDR2 SVGAGI. The junction had 1 base not matched to a gene; V was cut back by 5 bases and J by 4 bases. The CDR3 has 12 residues. The CDR3 bases are TGTGCCAGCAGTAGGGGGCTCACTGAAGCTTTCTTT. It specifies CASSRGLTEAFF.

This chain links TRBV4-2 with TRBJ2-7, with D perhaps matching TRBD2 (6 bases). The CDR3 consists of 15 residues. The germline gives CDR1 LGHNA, CDR2 YNFKEQ. The V end was cut by 4 bases, the J end by 6 bases, with 19 bases between. The CDR3 here is CASSRGESEPAEQYF. The CDR3 bases are TGTGCCAGCAGCCGGGGGGAAAGCGAGCCTGCCGAGCAGTACTTC.

The chain couples TRBV5-6 to TRBJ1-5; 9 nucleotides line up with TRBD1. The trim removed 0 bases at V and 4 bases at J, leaving 5 bases unmatched. Germline V CDR1 and CDR2: SGHDT, YYEEEE. CDR3 length: 16 amino acids. CDR3 in DNA: TGTGCCAGCAGCTTGGACAGGGGGCTCCGTAATCAGCCCCAGCATTTT. Translated: CASSLDRGLRNQPQHF.

The CDR3 region is CAWSVRGRGLGTQYF. As DNA, the CDR3 is TGTGCCTGGAGTGTACGCGGCAGGGGGCTTGGTACCCAGTACTTC. The chain employs TRBV30 and TRBJ2-5, with 8 nucleotides matching TRBD1. The CDR3 contains 15 residues. CDR1 is GTSNPN, CDR2 SVGIG, per germline (reference sequence). Losses at the gene ends were 0 bases for V and 8 bases for J; bases not matched to a gene: 11. The full variable domain, with the rest looked up from reference TRBV30 and TRBJ2-5, is SQTIHQWPATLVQPVGSPLSLECTVEGTSNPNLYWYRQAAGRGLQLLFYSVGIGQISSEVPQNLSASRPQDRQFILSSKKLLLSDSGFYLCAWSVRGRGLGTQYFGPGTRLLVL.

The rearrangement links TRBV7-2 to TRBJ2-3; the match to TRBD2 covers 7 bases. Germline loops: CDR1 SGHTA, CDR2 FQGNSA. The CDR3 has 14 amino acids. Germline trimming cut 7 bases from V and 4 bases from J; bases unmatched to any gene: 8. Here the CDR3 reads CASKDGSGADTQYF. In DNA form, the CDR3 reads TGTGCCAGCAAGGACGGAAGCGGGGCAGATACGCAGTATTTT.

This chain uses TRBV6-2 or TRBV6-3 with TRBJ1-5; 11 positions agree with TRBD1. The length of the CDR3 is 16 residues. Germline values: CDR1 MNHEY, CDR2 SVGEGT. V trimming: 4 bases; J trimming: 4 bases; junction bases outside the gene matches: 6. CDR3 residues: CASSSYGTGGNQPQHF. The CDR3 coding sequence is TGTGCCAGCAGTTCCTACGGGACAGGGGGGAATCAGCCCCAGCATTTT.

This chain links TRBV24-1 with TRBJ2-7, with 11 nucleotides matching TRBD2. V lost 2 bases, J lost 5 bases, and 7 bases stayed unmatched. Germline CDR1 and CDR2: KGHDR and SFDVKD. There are 16 residues in the CDR3. The CDR3 nucleotides read TGTGCCACCAGTGATTCCCGACTAGCGGGGTTCGACGAGCAGTACTTC. Residues: CATSDSRLAGFDEQYF.

J is TRBJ2-1 and V is TRBV12-5; maybe TRBD1 (6 bases). V was trimmed by 7 bases and J by 6 bases, leaving 13 bases between them. Looked up from germline, CDR1 is LGHNT and CDR2 is FRNRAP. The CDR3 is 13 amino acids. CDR3 loop: CASAPRDINEQFF. The DNA of the CDR3 is TGTGCTAGTGCCCCCCGGGACATCAATGAGCAGTTCTTC.

This chain connects TRBV6-5 to TRBJ1-2, with TRBD1 matching over 9 bases. This CDR3 is built from 14 residues. V trimming: 7 bases; J trimming: 6 bases; junction bases outside the gene matches: 9. Germline values: CDR1 MNHEY, CDR2 SVGAGI. The CDR3 DNA reads TGTGCCAGCAAAAATGGACAGGGGATTCATGGCTACACCTTC. It codes for CASKNGQGIHGYTF.

This chain links TRBV27 with TRBJ2-6, with TRBD1 matching 9 bases. There are 17 residues in the CDR3. With 5 bases clipped from V and 2 bases from J, the junction kept 7 bases outside the gene matches. Germline V gives CDR1 MNHEY, CDR2 SMNVEV (reference sequence). CDR3 bases: TGTGCCAGCAGTGACGGACAGGGGTTGGCTGGGGCCAACGTCCTGACTTTC. This encodes CASSDGQGLAGANVLTF.